In its sample, the clone carrying this T cell receptor (beta chain) ranks as medium-sized. Its specificity is not known. It was after 10 days of culture that CD4+ T cells were isolated. The sample belongs to a study of vaccination effects on CD4 cells after COVID-19. Germline lookup yields CDR1 WNHNN and CDR2 SYGVQD (reference sequence). The CDR3 is made up of 20 amino acids. V was pared by 0 bases and J by 5 bases, with 17 bases of the junction left unmatched. Libraries were prepared by immunoSEQ multiplex PCR; TCRdb keeps only in-frame clonotypes and omits some of them. The data contain approximately 31,000 clones, about two thirds of them singletons.

Sequences were derived from CD4+ T cells from PBMCs cultured without peptide, sampled before COVID-19 vaccination. The V call is TRBV10-1, the J call TRBJ2-2; 8 nucleotides match TRBD2. The clonotype was recovered from a human donor who received a COVID-19 vaccine. CDR3 protein: CASSESGLREGRTVTGELFF. The CDR3 DNA reads TGCGCCAGCAGTGAGTCCGGATTACGGGAGGGCCGAACAGTGACCGGGGAGCTGTTTTTT.